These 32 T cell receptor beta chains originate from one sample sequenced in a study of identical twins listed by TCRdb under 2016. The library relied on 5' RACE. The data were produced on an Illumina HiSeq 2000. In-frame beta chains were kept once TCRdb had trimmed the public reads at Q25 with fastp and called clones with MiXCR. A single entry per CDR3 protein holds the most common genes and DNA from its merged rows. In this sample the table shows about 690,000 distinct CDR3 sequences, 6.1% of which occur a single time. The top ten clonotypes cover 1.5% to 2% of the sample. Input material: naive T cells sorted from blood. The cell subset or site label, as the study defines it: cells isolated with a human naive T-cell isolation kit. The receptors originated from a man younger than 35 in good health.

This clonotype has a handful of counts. The CDR3 sequence is CSAGAADRYTEAFF. CDR3 sequence (DNA): TGCAGTGCTGGCGCGGCGGATCGGTACACTGAAGCTTTCTTT. This sequence joins TRBV20-1 and TRBJ1-1; D gene unclear. The V gene lost 5 bases and the J gene lost 3 bases, with 16 bases spanning the gap. Germline V gives CDR1 DFQATT, CDR2 SNEGSKA (reference sequence). This CDR3 contains 14 residues.

CDR3 region: CASSSMTGFNEKLFF. For the CDR3, the DNA is TGTGCCAGCAGTTCGATGACAGGCTTCAATGAAAAACTGTTTTTT. V gene TRBV28 combines with J gene TRBJ1-4; D is possibly TRBD1 (6 bases). From germline, CDR1 is MDHEN and CDR2 SYDVKM. CDR3 length: 15 amino acids. V was shortened by 4 bases and J by 5 bases, with 14 bases between the two germline ends. Full variable domain (missing parts from reference TRBV28 and TRBJ1-4): DVKVTQSSRYLVKRTGEKVFLECVQDMDHENMFWYRQDPGLGLRLIYFSYDVKMKEKGDIPEGYSVSREKKERFSLILESASTNQTSMYLCASSSMTGFNEKLFFGSGTQLSVL.

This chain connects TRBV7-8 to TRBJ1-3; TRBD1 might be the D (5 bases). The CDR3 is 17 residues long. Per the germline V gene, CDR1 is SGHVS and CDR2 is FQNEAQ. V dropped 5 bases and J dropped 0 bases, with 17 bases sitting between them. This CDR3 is CASSVTIRDLSGNTIYF. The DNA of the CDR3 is TGTGCCAGCAGCGTGACAATCCGGGACCTCTCTGGAAACACCATATATTTT.

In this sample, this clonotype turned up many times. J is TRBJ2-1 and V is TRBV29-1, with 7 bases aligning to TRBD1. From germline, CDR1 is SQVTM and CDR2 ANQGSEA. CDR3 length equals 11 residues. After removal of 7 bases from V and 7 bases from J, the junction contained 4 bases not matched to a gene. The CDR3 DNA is TGCAGCGCGACAGGGCTTAATGAGCAGTTCTTC. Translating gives CSATGLNEQFF.

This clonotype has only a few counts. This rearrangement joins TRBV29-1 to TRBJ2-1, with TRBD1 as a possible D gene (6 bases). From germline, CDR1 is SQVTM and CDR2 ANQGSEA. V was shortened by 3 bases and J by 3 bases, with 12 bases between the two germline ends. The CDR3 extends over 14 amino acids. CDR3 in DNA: TGCAGCGTTGATGGGGGCAGAATCTACAATGAGCAGTTCTTC. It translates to CSVDGGRIYNEQFF.

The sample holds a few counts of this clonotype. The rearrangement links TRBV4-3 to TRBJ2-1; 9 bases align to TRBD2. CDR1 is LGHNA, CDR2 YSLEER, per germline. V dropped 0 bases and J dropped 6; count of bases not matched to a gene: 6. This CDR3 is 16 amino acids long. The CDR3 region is CASSQDVSGRPNEQFF. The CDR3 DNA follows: TGCGCCAGCAGCCAAGATGTGAGCGGGAGGCCCAATGAGCAGTTCTTC.

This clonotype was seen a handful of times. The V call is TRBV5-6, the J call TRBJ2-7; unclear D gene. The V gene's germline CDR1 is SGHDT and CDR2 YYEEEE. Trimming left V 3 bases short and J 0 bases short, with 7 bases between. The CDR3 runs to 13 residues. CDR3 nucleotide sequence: TGTGCCAGCAGCTCTACACTCTCCTACGAGCAGTACTTC. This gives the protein CASSSTLSYEQYF.

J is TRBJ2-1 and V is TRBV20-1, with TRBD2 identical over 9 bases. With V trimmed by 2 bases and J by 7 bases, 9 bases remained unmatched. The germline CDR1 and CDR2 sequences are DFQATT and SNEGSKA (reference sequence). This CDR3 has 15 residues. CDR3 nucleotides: TGCAGTGCTAGATGGGTCGCGGGAGGGACGAATGAGCAGTTCTTC. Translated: CSARWVAGGTNEQFF.

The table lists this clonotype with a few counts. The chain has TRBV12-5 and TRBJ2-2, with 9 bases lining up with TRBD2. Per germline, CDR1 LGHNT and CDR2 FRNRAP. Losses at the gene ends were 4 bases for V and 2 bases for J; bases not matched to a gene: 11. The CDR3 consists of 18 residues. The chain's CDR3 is CASGSRLAELQNTGELFF. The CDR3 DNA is TGTGCTAGTGGTTCCCGACTAGCGGAGCTACAAAACACCGGGGAGCTGTTTTTT. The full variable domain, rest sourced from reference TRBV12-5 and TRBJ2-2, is DARVTQTPRHKVTEMGQEVTMRCQPILGHNTVFWYRQTMMQGLELLAYFRNRAPLDDSGMPKDRFSAEMPDATLATLKIQPSEPRDSAVYFCASGSRLAELQNTGELFFGEGSRLTVL.

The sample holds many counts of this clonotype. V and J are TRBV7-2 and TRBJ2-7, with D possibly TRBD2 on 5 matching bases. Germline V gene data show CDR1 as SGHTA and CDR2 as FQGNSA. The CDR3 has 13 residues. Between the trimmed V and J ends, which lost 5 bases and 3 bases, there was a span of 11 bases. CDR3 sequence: CASSPPDYYEQYF. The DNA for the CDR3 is TGTGCCAGCAGCCCCCCCGACTACTACGAGCAGTACTTC.

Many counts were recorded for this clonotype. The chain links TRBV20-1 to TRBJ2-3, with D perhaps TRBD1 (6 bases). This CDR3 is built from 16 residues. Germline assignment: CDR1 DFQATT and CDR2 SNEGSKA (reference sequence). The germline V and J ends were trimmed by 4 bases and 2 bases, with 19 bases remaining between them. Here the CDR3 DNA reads TGCAGTGCTACCATCATTAGGCAGGGGACCACAGATACGCAGTATTTT. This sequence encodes CSATIIRQGTTDTQYF.

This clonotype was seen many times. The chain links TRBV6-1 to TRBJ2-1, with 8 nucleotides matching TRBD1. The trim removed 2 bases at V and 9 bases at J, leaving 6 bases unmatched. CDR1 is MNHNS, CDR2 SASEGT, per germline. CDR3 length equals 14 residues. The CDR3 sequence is CASSESGQGLEQFF. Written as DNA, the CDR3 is TGTGCCAGCAGTGAATCCGGACAGGGCCTTGAGCAGTTCTTC.

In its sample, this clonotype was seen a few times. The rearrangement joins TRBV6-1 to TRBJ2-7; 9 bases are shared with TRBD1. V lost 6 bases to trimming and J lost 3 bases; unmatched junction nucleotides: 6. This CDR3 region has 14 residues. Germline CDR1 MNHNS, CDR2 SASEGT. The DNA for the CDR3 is TGTGCCAGCAGAGCCGGGACAGGGAGCTACGAGCAGTACGTC. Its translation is CASRAGTGSYEQYV.

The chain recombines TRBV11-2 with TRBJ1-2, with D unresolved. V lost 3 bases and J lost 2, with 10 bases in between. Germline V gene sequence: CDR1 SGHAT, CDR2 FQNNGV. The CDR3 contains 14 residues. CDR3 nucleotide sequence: TGTGCCAGCAGCTTCGCGAAATCAAACTATGGCTACACCTTC. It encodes CASSFAKSNYGYTF.

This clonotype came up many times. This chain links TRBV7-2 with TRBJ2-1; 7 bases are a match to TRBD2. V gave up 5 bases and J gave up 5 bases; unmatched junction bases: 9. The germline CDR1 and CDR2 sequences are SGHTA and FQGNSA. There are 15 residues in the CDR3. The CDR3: CASSLGLGYHNEQFF. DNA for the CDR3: TGTGCCAGCAGCCTTGGACTAGGATATCACAATGAGCAGTTCTTC.

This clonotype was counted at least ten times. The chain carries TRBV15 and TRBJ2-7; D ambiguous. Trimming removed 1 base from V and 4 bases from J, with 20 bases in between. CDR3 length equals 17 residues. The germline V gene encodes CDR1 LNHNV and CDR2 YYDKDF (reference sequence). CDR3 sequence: CATSRVHMASASYEQYF. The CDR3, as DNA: TGTGCCACCAGCAGAGTCCACATGGCTAGTGCCTCTTACGAGCAGTACTTC.

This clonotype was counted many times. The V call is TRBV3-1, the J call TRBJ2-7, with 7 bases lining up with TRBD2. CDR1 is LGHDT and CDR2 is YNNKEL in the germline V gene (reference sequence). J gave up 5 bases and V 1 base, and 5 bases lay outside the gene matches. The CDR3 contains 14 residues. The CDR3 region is CASSQVRGLNEQYF. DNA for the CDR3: TGTGCCAGCAGCCAAGTGAGGGGACTAAACGAGCAGTACTTC.

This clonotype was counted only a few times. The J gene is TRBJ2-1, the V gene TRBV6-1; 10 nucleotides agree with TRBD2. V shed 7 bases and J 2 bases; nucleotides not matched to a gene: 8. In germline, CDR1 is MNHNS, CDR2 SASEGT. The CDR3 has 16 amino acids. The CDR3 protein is CASTLSGRAPYNEQFF. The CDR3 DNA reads TGTGCCAGCACCTTAAGCGGGAGGGCCCCCTACAATGAGCAGTTCTTC.

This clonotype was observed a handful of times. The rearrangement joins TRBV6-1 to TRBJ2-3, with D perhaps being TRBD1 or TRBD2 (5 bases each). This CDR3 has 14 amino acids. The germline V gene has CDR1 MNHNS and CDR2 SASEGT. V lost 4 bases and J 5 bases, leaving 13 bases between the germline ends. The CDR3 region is CASSVRGAGDTQYF. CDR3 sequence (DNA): TGTGCCAGCAGTGTTAGGGGCGCGGGAGATACGCAGTATTTT.

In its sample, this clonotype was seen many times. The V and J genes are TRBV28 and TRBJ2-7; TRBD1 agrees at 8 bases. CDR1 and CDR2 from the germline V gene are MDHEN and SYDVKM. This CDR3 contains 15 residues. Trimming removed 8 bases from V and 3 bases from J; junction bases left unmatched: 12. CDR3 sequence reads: CASGDPGGFLYEQYF. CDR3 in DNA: TGTGCCAGCGGAGACCCAGGGGGCTTTCTCTACGAGCAGTACTTC.

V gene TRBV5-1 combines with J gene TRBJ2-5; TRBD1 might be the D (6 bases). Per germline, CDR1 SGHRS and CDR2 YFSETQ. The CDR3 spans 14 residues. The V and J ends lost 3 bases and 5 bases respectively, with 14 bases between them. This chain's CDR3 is CASSSRQAAETQYF. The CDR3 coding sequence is TGCGCCAGCAGCTCCCGACAGGCCGCGGAGACCCAGTACTTC.

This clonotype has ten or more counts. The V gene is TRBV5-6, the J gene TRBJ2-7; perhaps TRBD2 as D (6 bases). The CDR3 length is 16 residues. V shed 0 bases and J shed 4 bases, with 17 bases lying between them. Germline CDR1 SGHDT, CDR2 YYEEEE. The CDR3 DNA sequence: TGTGCCAGCAGCTTGGCCGCGGGACGCTCCGGGTACGAGCAGTACTTC. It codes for CASSLAAGRSGYEQYF.

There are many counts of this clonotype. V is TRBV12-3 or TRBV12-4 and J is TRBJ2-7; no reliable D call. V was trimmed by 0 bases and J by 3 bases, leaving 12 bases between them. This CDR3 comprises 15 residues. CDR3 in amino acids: CASSLASGRLYEQYF. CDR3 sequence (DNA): TGTGCCAGCAGTTTAGCATCAGGACGGCTCTACGAGCAGTACTTC.

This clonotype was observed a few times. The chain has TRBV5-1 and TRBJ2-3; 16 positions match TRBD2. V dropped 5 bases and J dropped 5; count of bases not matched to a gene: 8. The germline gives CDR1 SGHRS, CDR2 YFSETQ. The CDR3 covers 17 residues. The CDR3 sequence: CASRPPGLAGGQDTQYF. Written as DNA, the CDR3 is TGCGCCAGCAGACCCCCGGGACTAGCGGGAGGGCAAGATACGCAGTATTTT.

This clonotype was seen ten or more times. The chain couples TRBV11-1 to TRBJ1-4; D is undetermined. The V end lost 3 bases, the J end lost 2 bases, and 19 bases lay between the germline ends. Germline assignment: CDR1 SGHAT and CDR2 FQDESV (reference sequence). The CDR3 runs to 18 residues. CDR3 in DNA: TGTGCCAGCAGCTTTAACAAAGGCCGGCAGGTGACTAATGAAAAACTGTTTTTT. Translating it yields CASSFNKGRQVTNEKLFF. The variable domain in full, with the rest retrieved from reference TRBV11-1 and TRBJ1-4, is EAEVAQSPRYKITEKSQAVAFWCDPISGHATLYWYRQILGQGPELLVQFQDESVVDDSQLPKDRFSAERLKGVDSTLKIQPAELGDSAMYLCASSFNKGRQVTNEKLFFGSGTQLSVL.

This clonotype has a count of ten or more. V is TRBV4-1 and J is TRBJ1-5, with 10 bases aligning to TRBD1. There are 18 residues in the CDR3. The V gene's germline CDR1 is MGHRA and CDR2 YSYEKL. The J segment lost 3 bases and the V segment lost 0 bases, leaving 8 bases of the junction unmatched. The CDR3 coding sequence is TGCGCCAGCAGCCAAGATCACGGGACAGGGGTTGACAATCAGCCCCAGCATTTT. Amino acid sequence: CASSQDHGTGVDNQPQHF.

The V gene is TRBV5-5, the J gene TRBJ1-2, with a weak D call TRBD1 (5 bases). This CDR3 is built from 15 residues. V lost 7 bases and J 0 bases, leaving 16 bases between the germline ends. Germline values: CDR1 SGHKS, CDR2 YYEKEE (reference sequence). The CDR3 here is CASLPGGVANYGYTF. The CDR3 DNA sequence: TGTGCCAGCCTGCCTGGGGGGGTAGCTAACTATGGCTACACCTTC.

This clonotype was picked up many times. CDR3 sequence (DNA): TGCGCCAGCAGCGATGGGACACCCAGCACAGATACGCAGTATTTT. Translating gives CASSDGTPSTDTQYF. This chain links TRBV5-1 with TRBJ2-3; a weak D match, TRBD1 (6 bases). CDR3 length: 15 residues. Trimming removed 4 bases from V and 0 bases from J, with 12 bases in between. Germline CDR1 SGHRS, CDR2 YFSETQ.

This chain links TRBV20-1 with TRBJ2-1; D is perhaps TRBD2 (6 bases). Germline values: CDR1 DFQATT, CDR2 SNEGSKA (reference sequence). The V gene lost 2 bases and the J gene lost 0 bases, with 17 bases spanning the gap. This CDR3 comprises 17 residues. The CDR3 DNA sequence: TGCAGTGCTAGAAGTGGAGGGGCAATGAGCTCCTACAATGAGCAGTTCTTC. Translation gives CSARSGGAMSSYNEQFF.

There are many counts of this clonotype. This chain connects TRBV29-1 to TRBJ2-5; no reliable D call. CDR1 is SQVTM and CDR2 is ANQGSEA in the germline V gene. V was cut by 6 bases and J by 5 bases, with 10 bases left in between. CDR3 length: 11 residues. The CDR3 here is CSVVARETQYF. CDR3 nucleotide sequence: TGCAGCGTGGTGGCGCGCGAGACCCAGTACTTC.

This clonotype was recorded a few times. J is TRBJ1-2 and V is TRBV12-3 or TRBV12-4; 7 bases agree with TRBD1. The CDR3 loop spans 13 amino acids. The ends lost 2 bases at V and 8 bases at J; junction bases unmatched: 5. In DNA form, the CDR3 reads TGTGCCAGCAGTTTAACAGGGGTTGGAGGCTACACCTTC. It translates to CASSLTGVGGYTF.

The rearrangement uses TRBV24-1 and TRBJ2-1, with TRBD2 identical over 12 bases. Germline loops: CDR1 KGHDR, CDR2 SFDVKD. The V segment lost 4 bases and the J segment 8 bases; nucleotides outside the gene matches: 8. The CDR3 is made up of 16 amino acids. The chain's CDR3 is CATSDPTSGRRDEQFF. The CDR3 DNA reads TGTGCCACCAGTGACCCGACTAGCGGGAGAAGGGATGAGCAGTTCTTC.